This T cell receptor beta chain was retrieved from a study of immune heterogeneity within non-small cell lung tumors. Findings of the study overall: Within each patient, tumor sites shared identical dominant CDR3 beta clonotypes and also held site-unique high-frequency clones. Between individual patients, the high-frequency T-cell receptor beta clonotypes largely differed.

It was with 32 V and 13 J primers that multiplex PCR amplified TCR beta CDR3. MiXCR was run by TCRdb on the multiplex PCR reads, yielding one entry per CDR3 protein. The sample has about 20,000 distinct CDR3 sequences; 28% are singletons. As to this clonotype: The antigen remains unidentified.

Template material for each sample was 550 to 700 ng of bulk tumor genomic DNA. Several biopsies were spaced far apart within each primary tumor and obtained as surgery took place. The patients were newly diagnosed with non-small cell lung cancer, had not been treated, and had curative surgery. This CDR3 has 15 amino acids. J was trimmed by 7 bases and V by 5 bases; bases with no gene match: 4. CDR1 is ENHRY, CDR2 SYGVKD, per germline. The sequencing input was lung tumor tissue. The sequence was collected from a man aged 40-50 years with non-small cell lung cancer. The chain uses TRBV10-3 and TRBJ2-1; 14 nucleotides line up with TRBD2. CDR3 sequence: CAISKGLAGVNEQFF. DNA for the CDR3: TGTGCCATCAGTAAGGGACTAGCGGGAGTTAATGAGCAGTTCTTC.